A single sample is the source of the 10 T cell receptor beta chains below, sequenced in a study of shared clonotypes between healthy human individuals. Repertoires were generated with immunoSEQ multiplex PCR, while TCRdb's copy carries only in-frame clones and drops some. The repertoire includes about 1.1 million clones, 60% to 85% of them detected once, and 0.89% sits in the top ten. Sequencing input: memory CD4+ T cells from PBMCs. The subset was: CD45RA-negative fraction. The receptor source for this set is a man between 18 and 29 years old in good health. Some clones in this sample may be carry-over from other donors' samples.

The CDR3: CATSRVGADYGYTF. The CDR3 nucleotides read TGTGCCACCAGCAGAGTGGGGGCCGACTATGGCTACACCTTC. This rearrangement joins TRBV15 to TRBJ1-2, with D possibly matching TRBD1 (6 bases). The germline CDR1 and CDR2 sequences are LNHNV and YYDKDF (reference sequence). Trimming stripped 1 base from V and 3 bases from J, with 9 bases between. This CDR3 region has 14 residues. Combining the CDR3 with reference TRBV15 and TRBJ1-2 gives the whole variable domain DAMVIQNPRYQVTQFGKPVTLSCSQTLNHNVMYWYQQKSSQAPKLLFHYYDKDFNNEADTPDNFQSRRPNTSFCFLDIRSPGLGDTAMYLCATSRVGADYGYTFGSGTRLTVV.

This clone was found a few times. The V call is TRBV2, the J call TRBJ2-2, with a tentative D call TRBD1 (5 bases). V was cut by 5 bases and J by 7 bases, with 14 bases left in between. The CDR3 consists of 14 residues. CDR1 and CDR2 (germline): SNHLY, FYNNEI. CDR3 amino acids: CASSSFRVHGELFF. DNA for the CDR3: TGTGCCAGCAGTTCATTCAGGGTACACGGGGAGCTGTTTTTT.

Only a few counts were recorded for this clone. Other DNA sequences in this sample translate to the same CDR3. This chain uses TRBV28 with TRBJ1-1; no firm D call. Germline CDR1 and CDR2: MDHEN and SYDVKM. The CDR3 runs 12 residues. Trimming stripped 0 bases from V and 8 bases from J, with 7 bases between. The CDR3 reads CASSLWGLEAFF. In nucleotides, the CDR3 is TGTGCCAGCAGTTTATGGGGATTAGAAGCTTTCTTT. The complete variable domain, with remaining parts taken from reference TRBV28 and TRBJ1-1, reads DVKVTQSSRYLVKRTGEKVFLECVQDMDHENMFWYRQDPGLGLRLIYFSYDVKMKEKGDIPEGYSVSREKKERFSLILESASTNQTSMYLCASSLWGLEAFFGQGTRLTVV.

The rearrangement joins TRBV7-8 to TRBJ2-1; either TRBD1 or TRBD2 may supply D (6 bases each). The CDR3 contains 16 residues. V lost 4 bases and J lost 3, with 16 bases in between. Per germline, CDR1 SGHVS and CDR2 FQNEAQ. For the CDR3, the DNA is TGTGCCAGCAGCTCCTCGGGGGCGGAGCACTACAATGAGCAGTTCTTC. It yields the protein CASSSSGAEHYNEQFF.

This clone was recorded a few times. The chain recombines TRBV11-3 with TRBJ2-1; a possible D gene is TRBD1 (6 bases). Germline CDR1 is SGHNT and CDR2 is YENEEA. The CDR3 runs to 15 residues. Trimming removed 3 bases from V and 0 bases from J, with 9 bases in between. Here the CDR3 DNA reads TGTGCCAGCAGCTTGAGACAGGTCTCCTACAATGAGCAGTTCTTC. Translated: CASSLRQVSYNEQFF.

This chain joins TRBV5-6 and TRBJ2-6; D possibly corresponds to TRBD1 (6 bases). This CDR3 is built from 15 residues. Looked up from germline, CDR1 is SGHDT and CDR2 is YYEEEE. V lost 3 bases, J lost 4 bases, and 11 bases lay in between. For the CDR3, the DNA is TGTGCCAGCAGCTCGACAGGATCCGGGGCCAACGTCCTGACTTTC. Amino acids: CASSSTGSGANVLTF.

The V call is TRBV4-2, the J call TRBJ2-7, with D possibly TRBD1 on 5 matching bases. The CDR3 is made up of 14 amino acids. Deletions cut 4 bases from V and 0 bases from J, with 10 bases between. Germline V gene data show CDR1 as LGHNA and CDR2 as YNFKEQ. CDR3 residues: CASSPDSYSYEQYF. The CDR3 DNA is TGTGCCAGCAGCCCCGACAGCTACTCCTACGAGCAGTACTTC.

The chain combines TRBV5-1 with TRBJ2-5; 15 nucleotides match TRBD2. After removal of 4 bases from V and 4 bases from J, the junction contained 11 bases not matched to a gene. Germline CDR1 reads SGHRS; CDR2 reads YFSETQ. CDR3 length: 18 residues. Here the CDR3 reads CASSTGLAGGRYVETQYF. DNA for the CDR3: TGCGCCAGCAGCACAGGACTAGCGGGAGGGCGCTATGTAGAGACCCAGTACTTC.

This chain connects TRBV6-6 to TRBJ1-2; TRBD1 matches at 7 bases. The germline V gene encodes CDR1 MNHNY and CDR2 SVGAGI (reference sequence). V gave up 6 bases and J gave up 4 bases; unmatched junction bases: 8. This CDR3 contains 14 residues. CDR3 coding DNA: TGTGCCAGCAGCCCTTACCGGACAGGCTATGGCTACACCTTC. This translates into CASSPYRTGYGYTF.

The V gene is TRBV9, the J gene TRBJ2-5, with TRBD2 matching 11 bases. The CDR3 spans 14 residues. Trimming cost V 3 bases and J 3 bases; bases outside gene matches: 1. Germline CDR1 and CDR2: SGDLS and YYNGEE. The DNA for the CDR3 is TGTGCCAGCAGCGCGGGACTAGCGGAAGAGACCCAGTACTTC. Translating it yields CASSAGLAEETQYF.